One and the same sample provided the 6 T cell receptor beta chains below, sequenced in a study of cytomegalovirus exposure and HLA in healthy donors. This PCR relied on a set of 60 Vbeta primers and 13 Jbeta primers. Data came from immunoSEQ multiplex PCR; TCRdb stores just in-frame clones and leaves some out. The sample contains 150,000 or so clones, about 75% of which appear only once. The material sequenced was PBMCs. These receptors originate from a man in his forties or fifties in good health and CMV-seropositive.

The J gene is TRBJ2-5, the V gene TRBV2; no reliable D call. Deletions cut 5 bases from V and 5 bases from J, with 12 bases between. The CDR3 extends over 13 amino acids. The V gene's germline CDR1 is SNHLY and CDR2 FYNNEI. CDR3 loop: CASSLAVGETQYF. CDR3 coding DNA: TGTGCCAGCAGTTTGGCAGTCGGGGAGACCCAGTACTTC.

The chain couples TRBV6-6 to TRBJ2-7; no firm D call. V was pared by 6 bases and J by 2 bases, with 11 bases between. The CDR3 spans 13 residues. Germline-derived CDR1 and CDR2 are MNHNY and SVGAGI (reference sequence). The DNA of the CDR3 is TGTGCCAGCAGAACAGTTAATGCCTACGAGCAGTACTTC. Residues: CASRTVNAYEQYF.

The chain combines TRBV5-1 with TRBJ2-1; 9 bases match TRBD1. V lost 6 bases and J lost 0; bases outside the gene matches: 4. The CDR3 spans 15 residues. Germline V gives CDR1 SGHRS, CDR2 YFSETQ. The CDR3 sequence is CASIPGQGSYNEQFF. Here the CDR3 DNA reads TGCGCCAGCATCCCGGGACAGGGCTCCTACAATGAGCAGTTCTTC.

The chain carries TRBV7-9 and TRBJ2-5; TRBD2 matches at 11 bases. This CDR3 comprises 15 residues. Germline CDR1 is SEHNR and CDR2 is FQNEAQ (reference sequence). V dropped 4 bases and J dropped 5; count of bases not matched to a gene: 6. CDR3 protein: CASSYLAGGPETQYF. The DNA for the CDR3 is TGTGCCAGCAGCTACTTAGCGGGGGGGCCTGAGACCCAGTACTTC.

This sequence joins TRBV4-3 and TRBJ2-3; D unclear. The CDR3 sequence is 13 residues long. Germline CDR1 and CDR2: LGHNA and YSLEER. V lost 1 base, J lost 5 bases, and 7 bases lay in between. The CDR3 coding sequence is TGCGCCAGCAGCCAAGGGCCTGGAGATACGCAGTATTTT. Translating gives CASSQGPGDTQYF.

The chain recombines TRBV7-3 with TRBJ2-5; D perhaps matches TRBD2 (6 bases). In germline, CDR1 is SGHTA, CDR2 FQGTGA. This CDR3 is built from 17 residues. V was cut by 5 bases and J by 5 bases, with 24 bases left in between. The CDR3 bases are TGTGCCAGCAGCCCAGGGCCTCACGGGACCGGAGGGGAGACCCAGTACTTC. Translating it yields CASSPGPHGTGGETQYF.